Below, 27 T cell receptor beta chains from the same sample are listed, as sequenced in a study of monozygotic twins with cystic fibrosis. The assay was immunoSEQ multiplex PCR, and TCRdb's table has in-frame clones only and misses some. The table has roughly 19,000 clones, approximately 96% seen once. Sequencing was done on a sample of blood. These receptors were taken from a young woman with cystic fibrosis.

The rearrangement joins TRBV27 to TRBJ2-7, with TRBD1 identical over 7 bases. Germline lookup yields CDR1 MNHEY and CDR2 SMNVEV (reference sequence). V was pared by 6 bases and J by 6 bases, with 5 bases of the junction left unmatched. The CDR3 has 12 residues. CDR3 residues: CASSSTGSEQYF. DNA for the CDR3: TGTGCCAGCAGCTCGACAGGGTCCGAGCAGTACTTC.

The chain combines TRBV4-3 with TRBJ1-1; D is unresolved. The V gene's germline CDR1 is LGHNA and CDR2 YSLEER. V lost 1 base and J lost 4, with 7 bases in between. This CDR3 has 13 amino acids. CDR3 residues: CASSQGRFTEAFF. CDR3 DNA sequence: TGCGCCAGCAGCCAAGGGAGATTCACTGAAGCTTTCTTT.

J is TRBJ2-7 and V is TRBV7-6, with 11 positions matching TRBD1. The CDR3 contains 17 residues. Germline V gene data show CDR1 as SGHVS and CDR2 as FNYEAQ. Unmatched junction bases numbered 16, after V lost 5 bases and J lost 7 bases. This chain's CDR3 is CASSEGPHRDRGYEQYF. The CDR3 DNA follows: TGTGCCAGCAGCGAAGGCCCCCACCGGGACAGGGGGTATGAGCAGTACTTC.

The genes are TRBV19 and TRBJ1-1; D perhaps matches TRBD1 (5 bases). Germline loops: CDR1 LNHDA, CDR2 SQIVND (reference sequence). The CDR3 runs to 14 residues. Trimming removed 7 bases from V and 1 base from J, with 13 bases in between. DNA for the CDR3: TGTGCCAGTACCAAGTGGGGGGAGAACACTGAAGCTTTCTTT. This gives the protein CASTKWGENTEAFF.

V gene TRBV4-1 combines with J gene TRBJ1-1, with D unclear. Trimming cost V 0 bases and J 7 bases, with 12 bases left between them. The germline V gene has CDR1 MGHRA and CDR2 YSYEKL. CDR3 length equals 14 residues. The CDR3 DNA sequence: TGCGCCAGCAGCCAAGAAGAGTGGCGTTTTGAAGCTTTCTTT. Protein product: CASSQEEWRFEAFF.

This clone showed up just a few times. The chain employs TRBV9 and TRBJ1-5; D is unclear. The CDR3 covers 12 residues. Per germline, CDR1 SGDLS and CDR2 YYNGEE. V gave up 3 bases and J gave up 4 bases, with 5 bases separating them. The CDR3 loop is CASSDGNQPQHF. CDR3 nucleotide sequence: TGTGCCAGCAGCGACGGGAATCAGCCCCAGCATTTT.

This chain uses TRBV6-4 with TRBJ1-2; perhaps TRBD1 as D (5 bases). With 4 bases removed from V and 5 bases from J, the gap between germline ends came to 14 bases. The CDR3 runs to 14 residues. CDR1 is MRHNA, CDR2 SNTAGT, per germline. The CDR3 DNA reads as TGTGCCAGCAGTGCTCGGGACGGCCCTTATGGCTACACCTTC. It is translated as CASSARDGPYGYTF.

The chain employs TRBV5-4 and TRBJ2-7; D possibly corresponds to TRBD1 (6 bases). The CDR3 is 14 amino acids. Germline values: CDR1 SGHNT, CDR2 YYREEE (reference sequence). The V end was cut by 3 bases, the J end by 2 bases, with 12 bases between. CDR3 DNA sequence: TGTGCCAGCAGCTGGGACATCAGCCCCTACGAGCAGTACTTC. Residues: CASSWDISPYEQYF.

The chain uses TRBV2 and TRBJ2-7; 11 bases fit TRBD2. J gave up 4 bases and V 8 bases, and 4 bases lay outside the gene matches. Germline values: CDR1 SNHLY, CDR2 FYNNEI. The CDR3 length is 13 residues. CDR3 bases: TGTGCCAGCCGACTAGCGGGGCTATACGAGCAGTACTTC. This sequence encodes CASRLAGLYEQYF. Full variable domain (remainder filled in from reference TRBV2 and TRBJ2-7): EPEVTQTPSHQVTQMGQEVILRCVPISNHLYFYWYRQILGQKVEFLVSFYNNEISEKSEIFDDQFSVERPDGSNFTLKIRSTKLEDSAMYFCASRLAGLYEQYFGPGTRLTVT.

V and J are TRBV13 and TRBJ2-3; perhaps D is TRBD1 or TRBD2 (5 bases each). V dropped 3 bases and J dropped 6 bases, with 13 bases sitting between them. CDR1 is PRHDT, CDR2 FYEKMQ, per germline (reference sequence). The CDR3 runs 14 residues. The CDR3 bases are TGTGCCAGCAGCTTCGGGACCTTGGCTGATACGCAGTATTTT. Residues: CASSFGTLADTQYF.

This chain links TRBV7-7 with TRBJ2-7, with 8 positions matching TRBD1. Trimming cost V 4 bases and J 3 bases; bases outside gene matches: 8. Germline V gene data show CDR1 as SSHAT and CDR2 as FNYEAQ (reference sequence). The CDR3 runs to 15 residues. CDR3 in amino acids: CASSSRGTGGYEQYF. Here the CDR3 DNA reads TGTGCCAGCAGCTCAAGGGGGACAGGAGGCTACGAGCAGTACTTC.

The sample holds a few counts of this clone. The V gene is TRBV25-1, the J gene TRBJ1-1, with D tentatively TRBD1 (5 bases). V shed 7 bases and J shed 5 bases, with 14 bases lying between them. This CDR3 has 13 residues. Per the germline V gene, CDR1 is MGHDK and CDR2 is SYGVNS. The CDR3 coding sequence is TGTGCCAGCACTACGGGGCTCCAGACTGAAGCTTTCTTT. Protein: CASTTGLQTEAFF.

The chain carries TRBV5-1 and TRBJ2-3, with 7 bases that match TRBD1. The CDR3 length is 15 residues. The germline V gene has CDR1 SGHRS and CDR2 YFSETQ. V shed 5 bases, J shed 3 bases, and the junction held 9 bases outside the gene matches. CDR3 sequence (DNA): TGCGCCAGCAGTCCGACAGGGTATCGGACAGATACGCAGTATTTT. It yields the protein CASSPTGYRTDTQYF.

The rearrangement joins TRBV30 to TRBJ1-5; 9 bases line up with TRBD1. This CDR3 is built from 17 residues. V was clipped by 5 bases and J by 0 bases; unmatched bases: 11. CDR1 is GTSNPN and CDR2 is SVGIG in the germline V gene (reference sequence). The CDR3 reads CAWGPGQGFFSNQPQHF. CDR3 nucleotide sequence: TGTGCCTGGGGGCCGGGACAGGGTTTTTTTAGCAATCAGCCCCAGCATTTT.

V gene TRBV6-5 combines with J gene TRBJ1-2; unclear D gene. Per germline, CDR1 MNHEY and CDR2 SVGAGI. CDR3 length equals 14 residues. Trimming removed 4 bases at V and 2 bases at J, with 11 bases between. Here the CDR3 reads CASSFRERNYGYTF. The CDR3 nucleotides read TGTGCCAGCAGTTTTAGAGAAAGGAACTATGGCTACACCTTC.

V and J are TRBV7-8 and TRBJ2-7, with D perhaps TRBD2 (6 bases). The germline V gene encodes CDR1 SGHVS and CDR2 FQNEAQ. This CDR3 is 12 amino acids long. The V gene lost 1 base and the J gene lost 6 bases, with 7 bases spanning the gap. The CDR3 is CASSLEGGEQYF. The CDR3 nucleotides read TGTGCCAGCAGCTTAGAGGGAGGCGAGCAGTACTTC.

The genes are TRBV11-2 and TRBJ1-2, with D possibly being TRBD1 (5 bases). CDR3 length: 14 residues. Germline V gene sequence: CDR1 SGHAT, CDR2 FQNNGV. The ends were cut back, 4 bases at V and 5 bases at J, with 14 bases in the middle. The CDR3 DNA reads TGTGCCAGCAGCTCGATCGATCGGGGGTATGGCTACACCTTC. Its protein product is CASSSIDRGYGYTF.

The rearrangement joins TRBV6-5 to TRBJ2-7; D unclear. The germline CDR1 and CDR2 sequences are MNHEY and SVGAGI. Trimming stripped 2 bases from V and 2 bases from J, with 13 bases between. The CDR3 totals 15 residues. The CDR3 DNA sequence: TGTGCCAGCAGTTACAGAGCCCTATCCACCTACGAGCAGTACTTC. It encodes CASSYRALSTYEQYF.

The genes are TRBV6-5 and TRBJ1-1; D is uncertain. The CDR3 covers 13 residues. Germline values: CDR1 MNHEY, CDR2 SVGAGI. V lost 5 bases and J 1 base, leaving 8 bases between the germline ends. CDR3 bases: TGTGCCAGCAGTCCTAAAGAGAACACTGAAGCTTTCTTT. Its protein is CASSPKENTEAFF.

The chain combines TRBV13 with TRBJ1-2; D remains unclear. V lost 5 bases to trimming and J lost 2 bases, with 9 bases between them. Germline values: CDR1 PRHDT, CDR2 FYEKMQ (reference sequence). This CDR3 has 13 amino acids. The CDR3 protein is CASSIVGNYGYTF. Here the CDR3 DNA reads TGTGCCAGCAGCATCGTGGGGAACTATGGCTACACCTTC.

The chain has TRBV9 and TRBJ2-7, with D unresolved. CDR1 and CDR2 from the germline V gene are SGDLS and YYNGEE. The CDR3 consists of 14 residues. V was trimmed by 3 bases and J by 1 base, leaving 11 bases between them. CDR3 nucleotides: TGTGCCAGCAGCGCGACTGGTTTATCCTACGAGCAGTACTTC. Protein: CASSATGLSYEQYF. The variable domain in full, with the rest retrieved from reference TRBV9 and TRBJ2-7, is DSGVTQTPKHLITATGQRVTLRCSPRSGDLSVYWYQQSLDQGLQFLIQYYNGEERAKGNILERFSAQQFPDLHSELNLSSLELGDSALYFCASSATGLSYEQYFGPGTRLTVT.

The chain carries TRBV6-5 and TRBJ1-5; tentative D call: TRBD1 (6 bases). CDR1 is MNHEY and CDR2 is SVGAGI in the germline V gene. The CDR3 contains 15 residues. V gave up 5 bases and J gave up 2 bases, with 13 bases separating them. CDR3 nucleotides: TGTGCCAGCAGTCCGCAGGGGTACGGCAATCAGCCCCAGCATTTT. Protein: CASSPQGYGNQPQHF.

The chain uses TRBV19 and TRBJ2-7; 7 bases are a match to TRBD1. CDR1 is LNHDA and CDR2 is SQIVND in the germline V gene (reference sequence). Trimming took 5 bases from V and 3 from J; bases not matched to a gene: 7. The CDR3 totals 14 residues. CDR3 nucleotides: TGTGCCAGTAGTCCTCAGACAGGGAGCTACGAGCAGTACTTC. Translation gives CASSPQTGSYEQYF.

V and J are TRBV6-4 and TRBJ1-6; D not resolved. The V gene lost 4 bases and the J gene lost 10 bases, with 11 bases spanning the gap. CDR1 is MRHNA and CDR2 is SNTAGT in the germline V gene. This CDR3 is 13 amino acids long. The CDR3 spells CASSVSKGSPLHF. CDR3 nucleotide sequence: TGTGCCAGCAGTGTCTCTAAAGGATCACCCCTCCACTTT.

This clone was detected once. The chain recombines TRBV6-4 with TRBJ2-2; 7 bases agree with TRBD1. V shed 2 bases and J 5 bases; nucleotides not matched to a gene: 8. CDR3 size: 16 residues. Germline loops: CDR1 MRHNA, CDR2 SNTAGT. The CDR3 loop is CASSDHRQGVTGELFF. The CDR3 DNA reads TGTGCCAGCAGTGACCACCGACAGGGAGTAACCGGGGAGCTGTTTTTT.

The genes are TRBV28 and TRBJ1-1; possibly TRBD1 for D (6 bases). Per the germline V gene, CDR1 is MDHEN and CDR2 is SYDVKM. The V end lost 2 bases, the J end lost 8 bases, and 12 bases lay between the germline ends. CDR3 length: 13 amino acids. CDR3 bases: TGTGCCAGCAGTTTACAGGGTGGGACAGAAGCTTTCTTT. Its protein is CASSLQGGTEAFF.

The chain links TRBV28 to TRBJ2-7; D gene unclear. Germline CDR1 reads MDHEN; CDR2 reads SYDVKM. V shed 9 bases and J shed 2 bases, with 8 bases lying between them. This CDR3 contains 11 residues. CDR3 sequence: CASARPYEQYF. The CDR3 bases are TGTGCCAGTGCCAGACCCTACGAGCAGTACTTC.